This T cell receptor (beta chain) comes out of a study of cytomegalovirus exposure and HLA in healthy donors. Study background: From donors who were HLA-typed, an early data release held approximately 80 million unique TCRs. General study results and limits: Earlier analysis yielded a pattern in which most TCR beta V segments were productive about 87% or about 30% of the time.

Amplification used 60 Vbeta primers and 13 Jbeta primers. Repertoires were generated with immunoSEQ multiplex PCR, while TCRdb's copy carries only in-frame clones and drops some. The sample has under 110,000 clones, around three quarters seen once. Details on this clone: The antigen remains undetermined.

This sequence was found in a woman aged 45 to 65 in good health and CMV-seropositive. Material for sequencing was PBMCs.

CDR3 loop: CASRTPGEGYTF. For the CDR3, the DNA is TGTGCCAGTCGGACACCTGGGGAAGGCTACACCTTC. V usage is TRBV27 and J usage is TRBJ1-2, with a weak D call TRBD1 (5 bases). Germline V gives CDR1 MNHEY, CDR2 SMNVEV (reference sequence). This CDR3 is built from 12 residues. The V gene lost 9 bases and the J gene lost 8 bases, with 16 bases spanning the gap.